This T cell receptor (beta chain) was obtained from a study of T cell repertoires in cytomegalovirus infection. This clonotype was found a few times. Its antigen is as yet unknown. Study-level results: The study identified carriers of CMV plus the relevant HLA from cumulative public TCR beta family frequency. In two of eight donors, the top clonotype was HLA-C-restricted CMV-specific.

TCRdb recomputed calls from the reads with MiXCR, one row per CDR3 protein. The data show more than 45,000 distinct CDR3 sequences, with 20% seen just once and roughly 60% held by the top ten. The CDR3 is 16 residues long. Germline V gene lookup returns CDR1 SGHTA and CDR2 FQGNSA. J lost 1 base, V lost 2 bases, and 4 bases had no gene match. This specimen consisted of CD8+ T cells from cultured PBMCs, obtained from culture after CMV antigen stimulation. V is TRBV7-2 and J is TRBJ2-3, with 9 bases aligning to TRBD2. The clonotype comes from a human donor in good health (CMV status not recorded). Some clones in this sample may be carry-over from other donors' samples. CDR3 in DNA: TGTGCCAGCAGCTTATTGATAGCGGGGGGCACAGATACGCAGTATTTT. This sequence encodes CASSLLIAGGTDTQYF.